The 20 T cell receptor beta chains given below trace back to one sample, sequenced in a study of neurological immune-mediated disorders. TCRdb used MiXCR to reprocess the 5' RACE reads, holding one entry per CDR3 protein. The table includes roughly 62,000 distinct CDR3 sequences, roughly 4% detected once. Input material: PBMCs. The receptors derive from a woman aged 45-65 years with multiple sclerosis.

This clonotype has a handful of counts. This chain uses TRBV29-1 with TRBJ2-5, with no clear D. V was pared by 3 bases and J by 1 base, with 9 bases between. Germline loops: CDR1 SQVTM, CDR2 ANQGSEA. The CDR3 sequence is 13 residues long. This CDR3 reads CSVEVKGQETQYF. CDR3 DNA sequence: TGCAGCGTTGAGGTAAAGGGCCAAGAGACCCAGTACTTC.

This clonotype was picked up many times. The rearrangement links TRBV15 to TRBJ1-1; D is uncertain. Trimming removed 2 bases from V and 3 bases from J, with 4 bases in between. The CDR3 runs 12 residues. Germline-derived CDR1 and CDR2 are LNHNV and YYDKDF (reference sequence). The CDR3 spells CATSRPDTEAFF. The CDR3 coding sequence is TGTGCCACCAGCAGACCTGACACTGAAGCTTTCTTT.

This clonotype appeared many times. The gene calls are TRBV5-1 and TRBJ1-5; D unclear. The V gene's germline CDR1 is SGHRS and CDR2 YFSETQ. The V end was cut by 2 bases, the J end by 5 bases, with 8 bases between. The length of the CDR3 is 13 residues. The CDR3 protein is CASSFFPDQPQHF. CDR3 coding DNA: TGCGCCAGCAGCTTCTTTCCCGATCAGCCCCAGCATTTT.

At least ten counts were recorded for this clonotype. The V gene is TRBV5-6, the J gene TRBJ2-5; no definite D call. V lost 2 bases and J lost 4, with 12 bases in between. This CDR3 is 14 amino acids long. Germline loops: CDR1 SGHDT, CDR2 YYEEEE. CDR3 protein: CASSFSVKGETQYF. The CDR3 DNA reads TGTGCCAGCAGCTTTAGTGTTAAAGGAGAGACCCAGTACTTC.

This clonotype has ten or more counts. This rearrangement joins TRBV14 to TRBJ2-5; possible D gene TRBD1, 5 bases. Trimming stripped 0 bases from V and 2 bases from J, with 7 bases between. The length of the CDR3 is 14 residues. Germline V CDR1 and CDR2: SGHDN, FVKESK. The DNA of the CDR3 is TGTGCCAGCAGCCAAGAGGGGCGGCAAGAGACCCAGTACTTC. Translating it yields CASSQEGRQETQYF. Combining the CDR3 with reference TRBV14 and TRBJ2-5 gives the whole variable domain EAGVTQFPSHSVIEKGQTVTLRCDPISGHDNLYWYRRVMGKEIKFLLHFVKESKQDESGMPNNRFLAERTGGTYSTLKVQPAELEDSGVYFCASSQEGRQETQYFGPGTRLLVL.

This clonotype was picked up a small number of times. Just one base apart from a much larger clone, this may be a read error. V is TRBV5-1 and J is TRBJ2-4; no clear D. CDR3 size: 13 residues. The V gene's germline CDR1 is SGHRS and CDR2 YFSETQ. Between the trimmed V and J ends, which lost 4 bases and 10 bases, there was a span of 15 bases. In DNA, the CDR3 is TGCGCCAGCAGCCGGGCCCGCACGGAAATTCAGTACTTC. Translation: CASSRARTEIQYF.

This clonotype was seen many times. J is TRBJ1-2 and V is TRBV12-3 or TRBV12-4; 10 bases match TRBD1. V dropped 7 bases and J dropped 12; count of bases not matched to a gene: 14. This CDR3 has 14 amino acids. The CDR3 sequence: CASNQGRDRGANTF. The DNA for the CDR3 is TGTGCCAGCAATCAAGGGCGGGACAGGGGTGCGAACACCTTC.

This clonotype was recorded at least ten times. The rearrangement uses TRBV20-1 and TRBJ2-1, with no clear D. Per germline, CDR1 DFQATT and CDR2 SNEGSKA (reference sequence). CDR3 length equals 13 residues. V was cut by 1 base and J by 2 bases, with 6 bases left in between. This CDR3 reads CSARGLTYNEQFF. CDR3 nucleotide sequence: TGCAGTGCTAGAGGGCTAACCTACAATGAGCAGTTCTTC.

This clonotype was counted many times. V and J are TRBV18 and TRBJ2-1; either TRBD1 or TRBD2 may supply D (5 bases each). The CDR3 sequence is 18 residues long. V lost 10 bases and J 10 bases, leaving 35 bases between the germline ends. Germline assignment: CDR1 KGHSH and CDR2 LQKENI. CDR3 sequence reads: CATTSGRTRLTETHEQFF. DNA of the CDR3: TGTGCCACCACATCAGGGAGAACTCGTCTCACTGAGACCCACGAGCAGTTCTTC.

In this sample, this clonotype turned up many times. The CDR3 is CASSSGQGNTF. The CDR3 DNA reads as TGTGCCAGCAGCTCAGGACAGGGGAACACCTTC. The chain employs TRBV6-2 or TRBV6-3 and TRBJ1-2; 9 positions match TRBD1. The CDR3 is made up of 11 amino acids. Germline lookup yields CDR1 MNHEY and CDR2 SVGEGT. Trimming cost V 6 bases and J 12 bases; bases outside gene matches: 5.

This clonotype was counted many times. A much more abundant neighbour one base away suggests this may be a read error. The CDR3 nucleotides are TGTGCCATCAGTTCCAGATTCTCGACACCCCTCCACTTT. Translating gives CAISSRFSTPLHF. The chain carries TRBV10-3 and TRBJ1-6; D gene uncertain. The length of the CDR3 is 13 residues. The V gene's germline CDR1 is ENHRY and CDR2 SYGVKD. With 5 bases removed from V and 11 bases from J, the gap between germline ends came to 13 bases.

This clonotype was found a few times. This chain joins TRBV4-3 and TRBJ2-3; either TRBD1 or TRBD2 may fit D (5 bases each). The CDR3 runs to 13 residues. The V gene lost 5 bases and the J gene lost 9 bases, with 15 bases spanning the gap. Germline-derived CDR1 and CDR2 are LGHNA and YSLEER. This CDR3 is CASSERTGDTQYF. CDR3 in DNA: TGCGCCAGCAGCGAAAGGACTGGGGACACGCAGTATTTT.

This clonotype has ten or more counts. This sequence joins TRBV12-3 or TRBV12-4 and TRBJ2-3; 7 bases agree with TRBD2. Unmatched junction bases numbered 7, after V lost 6 bases and J lost 1 base. This CDR3 contains 15 residues. Here the CDR3 DNA reads TGTGCCAGCAGCCTTAGCGGGCCTCGCACAGATACGCAGTATTTT. Residues: CASSLSGPRTDTQYF.

This clonotype occurred many times. The rearrangement joins TRBV5-1 to TRBJ2-2; the D gene is possibly TRBD1 (6 bases). This CDR3 has 16 residues. Between the trimmed V and J ends, which lost 9 bases and 1 base, there was a span of 19 bases. Germline values: CDR1 SGHRS, CDR2 YFSETQ. CDR3 bases: TGCGCCACGCACGCAACAGGGACGGGGAACACCGGGGAGCTGTTTTTT. Encoded protein: CATHATGTGNTGELFF.

This clonotype was seen a handful of times. Possible read error: a much larger clone is one base away. DNA of the CDR3: TGCAGTGCTAGTAACATACAGGGGGCCAAAGAGCAGTACTTC. The encoded protein is CSASNIQGAKEQYF. The V gene is TRBV20-1, the J gene TRBJ2-7, with TRBD1 identical over 9 bases. The CDR3 loop spans 14 amino acids. The ends lost 3 bases at V and 7 bases at J; junction bases unmatched: 10. Per germline, CDR1 DFQATT and CDR2 SNEGSKA (reference sequence).

This clonotype has a count of ten or more. V usage is TRBV12-5 and J usage is TRBJ1-5; 9 bases line up with TRBD1. V was pared by 11 bases and J by 6 bases, with 5 bases of the junction left unmatched. The length of the CDR3 is 12 residues. Looked up from germline, CDR1 is LGHNT and CDR2 is FRNRAP. The DNA for the CDR3 is TGTGCTGCACAGGGGGCGGGTCAGCCCCAGCATTTT. Protein product: CAAQGAGQPQHF. Full variable domain (outside the CDR3, taken from reference TRBV12-5 and TRBJ1-5): DARVTQTPRHKVTEMGQEVTMRCQPILGHNTVFWYRQTMMQGLELLAYFRNRAPLDDSGMPKDRFSAEMPDATLATLKIQPSEPRDSAVYFCAAQGAGQPQHFGDGTRLSIL.

This clonotype was observed many times. V gene TRBV9 combines with J gene TRBJ2-3; possible D gene TRBD1, 5 bases. V lost 3 bases, J lost 2 bases, and 13 bases lay in between. Germline V CDR1 and CDR2: SGDLS, YYNGEE. This CDR3 is 15 amino acids long. CDR3 in DNA: TGTGCCAGCAGCGAGGGGATTTTAACCACAGATACGCAGTATTTT. Its translation is CASSEGILTTDTQYF.

Only a few counts were recorded for this clonotype. This chain connects TRBV18 to TRBJ2-3, with D possibly being TRBD1 (5 bases). Between the trimmed V and J ends, which lost 5 bases and 0 bases, there was a span of 9 bases. The CDR3 runs 14 residues. CDR1 is KGHSH, CDR2 LQKENI, per germline. The CDR3 loop reads CASSDSSSTDTQYF. DNA of the CDR3: TGTGCCAGCTCAGACAGTTCTAGCACAGATACGCAGTATTTT.

This clonotype came up many times. The V call is TRBV5-1, the J call TRBJ2-7, with D perhaps matching TRBD1 (5 bases). From germline, CDR1 is SGHRS and CDR2 YFSETQ. The CDR3 loop spans 13 amino acids. V lost 6 bases and J lost 1, with 11 bases in between. The CDR3 nucleotides read TGCGCCAGCAAACCAGGGAATTCCTACGAGCAGTACTTC. It codes for CASKPGNSYEQYF.

This clonotype was counted at least ten times. This chain uses TRBV4-3 with TRBJ2-5; D gene unclear. Germline V gene data show CDR1 as LGHNA and CDR2 as YSLEER. The V end was cut by 1 base, the J end by 7 bases, with 22 bases between. The CDR3 consists of 17 residues. This CDR3 is CASSQVSNTPLLGTQYF. CDR3 sequence (DNA): TGCGCCAGCAGCCAAGTCTCGAACACCCCGCTCTTAGGGACCCAGTACTTC.